Following are 25 T cell receptor beta chains from one sample sequenced in a study of shared clonotypes between healthy human individuals. Produced via immunoSEQ multiplex PCR; TCRdb's table is partial and in-frame only. The sample holds some 500,000 clones, around 96% seen once. Sequencing used naive CD4+ T cells sorted from blood. Indicated subset: CD45RA+ positively selected. The receptor set was obtained from a woman aged 30 to 39 in good health.

The chain couples TRBV20-1 to TRBJ2-7; unclear D gene. Per the germline V gene, CDR1 is DFQATT and CDR2 is SNEGSKA (reference sequence). The CDR3 loop spans 9 amino acids. CDR3 protein: CRDIYEQYF. CDR3 DNA: TGCAGGGATATTTACGAGCAGTACTTC.

This rearrangement joins TRBV5-1 to TRBJ1-1; 7 bases are shared with TRBD1. Trimming cost V 5 bases and J 2 bases; bases outside gene matches: 6. Germline lookup yields CDR1 SGHRS and CDR2 YFSETQ. This CDR3 has 14 residues. CDR3 loop: CASSHGTANTEAFF. DNA of the CDR3: TGCGCCAGCAGTCACGGGACAGCTAACACTGAAGCTTTCTTT.

The genes are TRBV6-5 and TRBJ2-2; unclear D gene. The CDR3 covers 14 residues. V was clipped by 6 bases and J by 6 bases, with 14 bases between them. Germline assignment: CDR1 MNHEY and CDR2 SVGAGI. CDR3 sequence (DNA): TGTGCCAGCAGGCAGGTAGCACTGGCCGGGGAGCTGTTTTTT. Amino acid sequence: CASRQVALAGELFF.

Details on this clone: The junction departs from the called germline gene at one end, perhaps through a read error. The chain combines TRBV6-5 with TRBJ1-2; D may be TRBD1 (6 bases). The CDR3 covers 11 residues. CDR1 is MNHEY, CDR2 SVGAGI, per germline. CDR3 protein: CASSDTGAVAF. The CDR3, as DNA: TGTGCCAGCAGCGACACGGGGGCGGTGGCCTTC.

V usage is TRBV18 and J usage is TRBJ2-5, with 7 nucleotides matching TRBD1. Germline V gene data show CDR1 as KGHSH and CDR2 as LQKENI. V shed 10 bases and J 2 bases; nucleotides not matched to a gene: 4. The CDR3 consists of 12 residues. CDR3 DNA: TGTGCCACGAGCAGGGGGCAAGAGACCCAGTACTTC. This encodes CATSRGQETQYF.

This chain joins TRBV5-1 and TRBJ1-5; D gene uncertain. The germline V gene has CDR1 SGHRS and CDR2 YFSETQ. V was pared by 0 bases and J by 7 bases, with 14 bases between. The CDR3 consists of 15 residues. The CDR3 DNA follows: TGCGCCAGCAGCTTGGCCGGGGAGGGCTGGCAGCCCCAGCATTTT. It translates to CASSLAGEGWQPQHF.

The chain uses TRBV4-1 and TRBJ2-3, with 9 positions matching TRBD2. Per the germline V gene, CDR1 is MGHRA and CDR2 is YSYEKL. The CDR3 sequence is 15 residues long. Trimming took 8 bases from V and 10 from J; bases not matched to a gene: 16. CDR3 DNA: TGCGCCAGCGTTCACGAAGCGGGAGGCGGTACATCGCAGTATTTT. Its protein product is CASVHEAGGGTSQYF.

The rearrangement joins TRBV5-5 to TRBJ1-4; D remains ambiguous. Deletions cut 1 base from V and 7 bases from J, with 8 bases between. CDR1 SGHKS and CDR2 YYEKEE come from the germline V gene (reference sequence). This CDR3 is built from 13 residues. The CDR3 is CASSLLPGEKLFF. CDR3 sequence (DNA): TGTGCCAGCAGCTTGCTACCGGGTGAAAAACTGTTTTTT.

This clone was detected once. The chain joins TRBV29-1 to TRBJ2-3, with D possibly being TRBD2 (5 bases). Germline CDR1 and CDR2: SQVTM and ANQGSEA. The CDR3 is 14 residues long. V lost 4 bases, J lost 3 bases, and 14 bases lay in between. CDR3 nucleotides: TGCAGCGTTGCCAGAGGCGGGTCAACAGATACGCAGTATTTT. Translated: CSVARGGSTDTQYF.

The genes are TRBV28 and TRBJ2-7; 7 nucleotides match TRBD2. V lost 1 base to trimming and J lost 6 bases; unmatched junction nucleotides: 6. The CDR3 is 14 residues long. The germline CDR1 and CDR2 sequences are MDHEN and SYDVKM. CDR3 in DNA: TGTGCCAGCAGTTTATATACTAGCGTGTCCGAGCAGTACTTC. Its protein is CASSLYTSVSEQYF.

This chain connects TRBV7-8 to TRBJ2-4, with TRBD2 matching over 12 bases. Germline CDR1 is SGHVS and CDR2 is FQNEAQ. The CDR3 spans 17 residues. V lost 1 base, J lost 7 bases, and 8 bases stayed unmatched. The chain's CDR3 is CASSLEPNGTSGNIQYF. The CDR3 DNA follows: TGTGCCAGCAGCTTAGAACCAAACGGGACTAGCGGGAACATTCAGTACTTC. Combining the CDR3 with reference TRBV7-8 and TRBJ2-4 gives the whole variable domain GAGVSQSPRYKVAKRGQDVALRCDPISGHVSLFWYQQALGQGPEFLTYFQNEAQLDKSGLPSDRFFAERPEGSVSTLKIQRTQQEDSAVYLCASSLEPNGTSGNIQYFGAGTRLSVL.

This clone occurred once. The genes are TRBV19 and TRBJ1-1; 7 bases agree with TRBD1. The germline V gene encodes CDR1 LNHDA and CDR2 SQIVND (reference sequence). CDR3 size: 13 residues. With 5 bases clipped from V and 5 bases from J, the junction kept 5 bases outside the gene matches. For the CDR3, the DNA is TGTGCCAGTAGTCCCTACAGGGGAACTGAAGCTTTCTTT. Its translation: CASSPYRGTEAFF. The whole variable domain, remainder taken from reference TRBV19 and TRBJ1-1, is DGGITQSPKYLFRKEGQNVTLSCEQNLNHDAMYWYRQDPGQGLRLIYYSQIVNDFQKGDIAEGYSVSREKKESFPLTVTSAQKNPTAFYLCASSPYRGTEAFFGQGTRLTVV.

The rearrangement links TRBV28 to TRBJ2-5; a possible D gene is TRBD2 (5 bases). This CDR3 comprises 12 residues. Germline CDR1 reads MDHEN; CDR2 reads SYDVKM. The ends were cut back, 7 bases at V and 5 bases at J, with 11 bases in the middle. The chain's CDR3 is CASNVGVETQYF. CDR3 DNA: TGTGCCAGCAACGTCGGGGTGGAGACCCAGTACTTC.

The V and J genes are TRBV5-6 and TRBJ1-2; D remains unclear. The CDR3 consists of 13 residues. V was clipped by 3 bases and J by 7 bases, with 13 bases between them. The germline gives CDR1 SGHDT, CDR2 YYEEEE. The CDR3 here is CASSSLMGAGYTF. The CDR3 DNA sequence: TGTGCCAGCAGCTCTTTGATGGGAGCTGGCTACACCTTC.

The chain links TRBV5-1 to TRBJ2-6, with 8 nucleotides matching TRBD1. There are 18 residues in the CDR3. Germline loops: CDR1 SGHRS, CDR2 YFSETQ. V lost 0 bases, J lost 0 bases, and 5 bases stayed unmatched. The CDR3 sequence is CASSLVDRGTSGANVLTF. The CDR3 coding sequence is TGCGCCAGCAGCTTGGTCGACAGGGGAACCTCTGGGGCCAACGTCCTGACTTTC.

This clone was seen only once. The rearrangement links TRBV18 to TRBJ2-1, with TRBD2 matching over 10 bases. The CDR3 sequence is 18 residues long. Per the germline V gene, CDR1 is KGHSH and CDR2 is LQKENI. The ends lost 6 bases at V and 5 bases at J; junction bases unmatched: 16. The CDR3, as DNA: TGTGCCAGCTCCGATCCGAGACTAGCGGGCTCGCTCCACAATGAGCAGTTCTTC. Translation: CASSDPRLAGSLHNEQFF.

This chain joins TRBV7-8 and TRBJ2-7; TRBD1 or TRBD2 may be the D gene (5 bases each). V shed 5 bases and J shed 6 bases, with 11 bases lying between them. Germline CDR1 SGHVS, CDR2 FQNEAQ. This CDR3 region has 12 residues. CDR3 nucleotide sequence: TGTGCCAGCAGCAAAGAGAGGGGCGAGCAGTACTTC. As protein: CASSKERGEQYF.

The chain employs TRBV30 and TRBJ2-6, with unresolved D. In germline, CDR1 is GTSNPN, CDR2 SVGIG (reference sequence). The CDR3 consists of 13 residues. V gave up 8 bases and J gave up 0 bases, with 8 bases separating them. CDR3: CALRFSGANVLTF. CDR3 nucleotide sequence: TGTGCCCTCCGCTTCTCTGGGGCCAACGTCCTGACTTTC.

The rearrangement uses TRBV14 and TRBJ2-1; 13 bases match TRBD2. The V and J ends lost 5 bases and 10 bases, in that order; junction bases with no gene match: 11. Germline CDR1 reads SGHDN; CDR2 reads FVKESK. The CDR3 has 16 amino acids. Here the CDR3 DNA reads TGTGCCAGCAGCTCCTGGACTAGCGGGAGACGGCGCGAGCAGTTCTTC. Its protein is CASSSWTSGRRREQFF.

The V and J genes are TRBV29-1 and TRBJ1-1; D perhaps matches TRBD1 (5 bases). Trimming took off 7 bases at V and 2 bases at J, with 14 bases between the two ends. The CDR3 totals 13 residues. The V gene's germline CDR1 is SQVTM and CDR2 ANQGSEA. The CDR3 sequence: CSALIRTNTEAFF. The CDR3 DNA sequence: TGCAGCGCCTTGATCCGGACAAACACTGAAGCTTTCTTT.

The J gene is TRBJ1-1, the V gene TRBV10-1; a weak D match, TRBD1 (6 bases). The CDR3 extends over 14 amino acids. Trimming removed 6 bases at V and 4 bases at J, with 15 bases between. Germline V CDR1 and CDR2: WNHNN, SYGVQD (reference sequence). The CDR3 loop is CASRGTNWGTEAFF. The CDR3 nucleotides are TGCGCCAGCAGGGGGACAAACTGGGGCACTGAAGCTTTCTTT.

The V and J genes are TRBV27 and TRBJ2-6, with D possibly matching TRBD1 (5 bases). Trimming shortened V by 3 bases and J by 0 bases, and 15 bases separated the two germline ends. CDR3 length: 18 residues. In germline, CDR1 is MNHEY, CDR2 SMNVEV (reference sequence). The DNA for the CDR3 is TGTGCCAGCAGTTTGCTGTCAGGGCGCGGCTCTGGGGCCAACGTCCTGACTTTC. The encoded protein is CASSLLSGRGSGANVLTF. The full variable domain, completed using reference TRBV27 and TRBJ2-6, is EAQVTQNPRYLITVTGKKLTVTCSQNMNHEYMSWYRQDPGLGLRQIYYSMNVEVTDKGDVPEGYKVSRKEKRNFPLILESPSPNQTSLYFCASSLLSGRGSGANVLTFGAGSRLTVL.

For this clone: Other nucleotide sequences in the sample specify the same CDR3. This chain connects TRBV18 to TRBJ2-7, with a tentative D call TRBD2 (6 bases). CDR1 is KGHSH, CDR2 LQKENI, per germline. V was clipped by 3 bases and J by 0 bases, with 12 bases between them. The CDR3 spans 15 residues. The DNA of the CDR3 is TGTGCCAGCTCACCCCGTCGGGACTTCTCCTACGAGCAGTACTTC. Amino acid sequence: CASSPRRDFSYEQYF.

As concerns this clone: One junction end disagrees with the germline gene, perhaps due to a read error. CDR3 DNA: TGTGCCAGCAGCCTAGCGGGAGCCCACTACAATGAGCAGTTCTTC. This gives the protein CASSLAGAHYNEQFF. This chain joins TRBV11-1 and TRBJ2-1, with 10 nucleotides matching TRBD2. CDR1 SGHAT and CDR2 FQDESV come from the germline V gene (reference sequence). The CDR3 is made up of 15 amino acids.

The V and J genes are TRBV4-1 and TRBJ2-1; tentatively, D is TRBD1 (5 bases). V lost 1 base, J lost 2 bases, and 15 bases lay in between. The CDR3 sequence is 17 residues long. Germline CDR1 reads MGHRA; CDR2 reads YSYEKL. The CDR3 nucleotides read TGCGCCAGCAGCCAAGCCCTCCTAGGGGTGGCCTACAATGAGCAGTTCTTC. Protein sequence: CASSQALLGVAYNEQFF.